A single sample is the source of the 8 T cell receptor beta chains below, sequenced in a study of human T cells and chemical hapten exposure. TCRdb analysed the RACE reads with MiXCR anew, one entry per CDR3 protein. The repertoire holds about 160,000 distinct CDR3 sequences, 25% to 35% seen once, with roughly 2.2% in the top ten. The time point is: patch test 3, about 24 weeks after DPC sensitization. Treatment denoted: therapeutic diphenylcyclopropenone sensitization with weekly scalp DPC. The input for sequencing was whole blood, taken in connection with sensitization to the hapten diphenylcyclopropenone (DPC). All receptors derive from a young woman with alopecia areata. Some clones in this sample may be carry-over from other donors' samples.

This chain uses TRBV9 with TRBJ1-1; D is undetermined. Germline V gene sequence: CDR1 SGDLS, CDR2 YYNGEE. The V end was cut by 0 bases, the J end by 4 bases, with 10 bases between. This CDR3 comprises 14 residues. CDR3 DNA: TGTGCCAGCAGCGTAGATTGGAGGTTCACTGAAGCTTTCTTT. This gives the protein CASSVDWRFTEAFF.

This CDR3 reads CASSPLAVSSYNEQFF. CDR3 DNA sequence: TGTGCCAGCAGTCCCCTAGCGGTCAGCTCCTACAATGAGCAGTTCTTC. The rearrangement joins TRBV27 to TRBJ2-1; 7 bases align to TRBD2. The CDR3 sequence is 16 residues long. Trimming at V came to 5 bases and at J to 0 bases, leaving 7 bases not matched to a gene. Germline V gene data show CDR1 as MNHEY and CDR2 as SMNVEV (reference sequence).

The J gene is TRBJ2-7, the V gene TRBV29-1; no reliable D call. Germline values: CDR1 SQVTM, CDR2 ANQGSEA. V was shortened by 4 bases and J by 4 bases, with 11 bases between the two germline ends. This CDR3 contains 12 residues. The CDR3 loop is CSVAPTLYEQYF. The CDR3 coding sequence is TGCAGCGTTGCCCCTACACTATACGAGCAGTACTTC.

In this sample, this clonotype turned up a few times. The genes are TRBV29-1 and TRBJ2-7; a weak D match, TRBD1 (5 bases). Trimming shortened V by 7 bases and J by 6 bases, and 13 bases separated the two germline ends. Germline V gene data show CDR1 as SQVTM and CDR2 as ANQGSEA. The CDR3 is 11 residues long. This chain's CDR3 is CSGSTGFEQYF. The CDR3, as DNA: TGCAGCGGGTCAACAGGATTCGAGCAGTACTTC.

The chain recombines TRBV27 with TRBJ1-6; maybe TRBD1 (5 bases). V lost 6 bases and J lost 4, with 7 bases in between. This CDR3 has 13 amino acids. The germline gives CDR1 MNHEY, CDR2 SMNVEV (reference sequence). CDR3 protein: CASRRQYNSPLHF. The CDR3 coding sequence is TGTGCCAGCAGGCGACAGTATAATTCACCCCTCCACTTT.

As regards this clonotype: Relative to the germline gene, one junction end is altered; a read error may explain this. The chain links TRBV4-3 to TRBJ1-4, with no clear D. The CDR3 runs 17 residues. Germline V lookup: CDR1 LGHNA, CDR2 YSLEER. CDR3 in DNA: TGTGCCAGCAGCCAAGCCCCGTGGGGAGGGAGGGTGGAAAAACTGTTTTTT. Its translation is CASSQAPWGGRVEKLFF.

In the case of this clonotype: One end of the junction varies from germline; a read error may be responsible. J is TRBJ2-1 and V is TRBV7-8, with D maybe TRBD1 (5 bases). The CDR3 is 12 residues long. Germline values: CDR1 SGHVS, CDR2 FQNEAQ. The CDR3 is CVSRTGYNEQFF. The CDR3 region has the DNA TGTGTCAGCAGAACAGGTTACAATGAGCAGTTCTTC.

On this clonotype: The junction departs from germline at one end; a sequencing error may be responsible. The chain links TRBV29-1 to TRBJ1-4; D might be TRBD1 (6 bases). Looked up from germline, CDR1 is SQVTM and CDR2 is ANQGSEA. There are 12 residues in the CDR3. This CDR3 is CSAGGLKEKLIF. The CDR3, as DNA: TGCAGCGCGGGGGGGCTCAAAGAAAAACTGATTTTT.